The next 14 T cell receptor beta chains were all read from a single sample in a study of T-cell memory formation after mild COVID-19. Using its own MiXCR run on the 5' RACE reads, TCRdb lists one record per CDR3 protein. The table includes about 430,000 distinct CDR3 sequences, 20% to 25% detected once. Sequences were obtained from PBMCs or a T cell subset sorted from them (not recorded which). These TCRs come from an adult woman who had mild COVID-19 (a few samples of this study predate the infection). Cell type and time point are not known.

CDR3 DNA sequence: TGCAGTGCTAGCCGTAATAGCGGGAGGCCCCAAACCCCCCATGAGCAGTTCTTC. Encoded protein: CSASRNSGRPQTPHEQFF. J is TRBJ2-1 and V is TRBV20-1; 10 bases align to TRBD2. Trimming removed 3 bases from V and 8 bases from J; junction bases left unmatched: 19. This CDR3 has 18 amino acids. Germline values: CDR1 DFQATT, CDR2 SNEGSKA (reference sequence).

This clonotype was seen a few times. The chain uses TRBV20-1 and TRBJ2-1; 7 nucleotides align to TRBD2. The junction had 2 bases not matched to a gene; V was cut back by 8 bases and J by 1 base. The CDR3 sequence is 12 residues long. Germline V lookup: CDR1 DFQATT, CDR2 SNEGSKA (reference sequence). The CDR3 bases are TGCAGTCCAGCGGGATCCTACAATGAGCAGTTCTTC. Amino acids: CSPAGSYNEQFF.

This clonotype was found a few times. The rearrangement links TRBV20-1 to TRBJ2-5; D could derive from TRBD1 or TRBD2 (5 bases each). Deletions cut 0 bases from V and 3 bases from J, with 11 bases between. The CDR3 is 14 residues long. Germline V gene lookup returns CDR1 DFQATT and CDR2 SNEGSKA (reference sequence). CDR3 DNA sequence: TGCAGTGCTAGAGATCTGGTGGGGGAAGAGACCCAGTACTTC. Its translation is CSARDLVGEETQYF.

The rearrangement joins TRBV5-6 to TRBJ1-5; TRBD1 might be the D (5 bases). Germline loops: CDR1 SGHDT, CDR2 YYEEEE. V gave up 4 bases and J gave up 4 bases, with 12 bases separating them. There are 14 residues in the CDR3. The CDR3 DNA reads TGTGCCAGCAGCATGACTTCAGGGAATCAGCCCCAGCATTTT. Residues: CASSMTSGNQPQHF.

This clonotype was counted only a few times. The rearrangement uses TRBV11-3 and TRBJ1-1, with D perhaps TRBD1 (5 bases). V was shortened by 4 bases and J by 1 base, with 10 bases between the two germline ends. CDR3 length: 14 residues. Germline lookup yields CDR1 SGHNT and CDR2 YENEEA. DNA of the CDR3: TGTGCCAGCAGCTCATCCACAGGGAACACTGAAGCTTTCTTT. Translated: CASSSSTGNTEAFF.

The CDR3 reads CASSPIAGGPYNEQFF. The CDR3 DNA is TGTGCCAGCAGCCCGATAGCGGGAGGGCCGTACAATGAGCAGTTCTTC. The rearrangement links TRBV7-3 to TRBJ2-1; TRBD2 matches 11 bases. The germline CDR1 and CDR2 sequences are SGHTA and FQGTGA. The CDR3 runs to 16 residues. Losses at the gene ends were 5 bases for V and 4 bases for J; bases not matched to a gene: 7.

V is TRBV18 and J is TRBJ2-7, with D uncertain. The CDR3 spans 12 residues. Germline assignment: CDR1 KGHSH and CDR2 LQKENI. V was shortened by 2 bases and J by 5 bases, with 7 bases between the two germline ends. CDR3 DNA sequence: TGTGCCAGCTCACCAGAAGGTAACGAGCAGTACTTC. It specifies CASSPEGNEQYF. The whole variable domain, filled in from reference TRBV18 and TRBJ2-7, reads NAGVMQNPRHLVRRRGQEARLRCSPMKGHSHVYWYRQLPEEGLKFMVYLQKENIIDESGMPKERFSAEFPKEGPSILRIQQVVRGDSAAYFCASSPEGNEQYFGPGTRLTVT.

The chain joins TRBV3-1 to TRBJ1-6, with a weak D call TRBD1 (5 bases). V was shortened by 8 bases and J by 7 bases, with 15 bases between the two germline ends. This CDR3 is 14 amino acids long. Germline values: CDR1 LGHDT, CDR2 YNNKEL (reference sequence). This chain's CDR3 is CASGATLTNSPLHF. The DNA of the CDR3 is TGTGCCAGCGGGGCGACCCTAACGAATTCACCCCTCCACTTT.

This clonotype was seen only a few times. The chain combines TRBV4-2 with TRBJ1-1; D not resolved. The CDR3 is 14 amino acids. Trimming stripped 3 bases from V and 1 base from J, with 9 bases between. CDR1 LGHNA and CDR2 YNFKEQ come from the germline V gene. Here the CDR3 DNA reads TGTGCCAGCAGCCAGAACCGCCCGAACACTGAAGCTTTCTTT. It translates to CASSQNRPNTEAFF.

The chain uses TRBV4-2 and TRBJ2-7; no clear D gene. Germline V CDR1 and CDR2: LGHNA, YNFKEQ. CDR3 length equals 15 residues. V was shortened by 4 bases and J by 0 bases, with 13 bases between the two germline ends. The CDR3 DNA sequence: TGTGCCAGCAGCCTCCGGTCGGGCTTCTCCTACGAGCAGTACTTC. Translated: CASSLRSGFSYEQYF.

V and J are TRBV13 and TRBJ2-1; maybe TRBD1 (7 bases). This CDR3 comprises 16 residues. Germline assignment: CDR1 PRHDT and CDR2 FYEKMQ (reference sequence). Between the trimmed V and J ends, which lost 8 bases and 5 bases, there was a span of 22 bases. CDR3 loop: CASSQPGDRPHNEQFF. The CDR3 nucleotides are TGTGCCAGCTCTCAACCGGGGGACAGACCGCACAATGAGCAGTTCTTC.

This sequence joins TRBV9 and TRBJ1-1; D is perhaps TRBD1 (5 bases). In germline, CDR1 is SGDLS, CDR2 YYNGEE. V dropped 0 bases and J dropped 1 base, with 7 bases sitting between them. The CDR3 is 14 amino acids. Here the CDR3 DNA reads TGTGCCAGCAGCGTAGAAGGGGAGAACACTGAAGCTTTCTTT. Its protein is CASSVEGENTEAFF.

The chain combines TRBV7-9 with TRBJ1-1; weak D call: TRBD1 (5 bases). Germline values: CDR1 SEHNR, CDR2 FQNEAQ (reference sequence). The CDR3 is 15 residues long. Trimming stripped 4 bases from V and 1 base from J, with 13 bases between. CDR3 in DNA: TGTGCCAGCAGCTCCCCGGCAGGGACGAACACTGAAGCTTTCTTT. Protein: CASSSPAGTNTEAFF. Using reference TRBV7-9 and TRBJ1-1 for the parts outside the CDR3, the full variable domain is DTGVSQNPRHKITKRGQNVTFRCDPISEHNRLYWYRQTLGQGPEFLTYFQNEAQLEKSRLLSDRFSAERPKGSFSTLEIQRTEQGDSAMYLCASSSPAGTNTEAFFGQGTRLTVV.

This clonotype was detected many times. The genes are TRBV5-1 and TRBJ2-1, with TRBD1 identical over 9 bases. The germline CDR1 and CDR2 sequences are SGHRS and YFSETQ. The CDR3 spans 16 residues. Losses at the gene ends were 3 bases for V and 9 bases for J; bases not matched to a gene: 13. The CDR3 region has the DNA TGCGCCAGCAGCTACCCGGGACAGGGTTCACTTGGTGAGCAGTTCTTC. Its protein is CASSYPGQGSLGEQFF.